This T cell receptor beta chain was identified during a study of technical replicates of blood from several donors. Comment on this clone: At one end, the junction sequence differs from germline, possibly due to a read error.

Using immunoSEQ multiplex PCR, the repertoire was profiled, and TCRdb retains in-frame clones only, with some absent. This repertoire shows about 97,000 clones, about 95% found once; its top ten account for about 0.35%. The CDR3 has 15 amino acids. CDR1 MNHNS and CDR2 SASEGT come from the germline V gene. Sequencing was done on a sample of T cells isolated from PBMCs. This TCR was sampled from a human donor in good health. The V gene is TRBV6-1, the J gene TRBJ2-7; 7 positions agree with TRBD1. The CDR3 loop is CASREGQAPSYEQYF. The CDR3, as DNA: TGTGCCAGCAGGGAAGGACAGGCCCCCTCCTACGAGCAGTACTTC.